These 9 T cell receptor beta chains were all obtained from the same sample, sequenced in a study of graft-versus-host responses after intestinal transplantation. These receptors have no known antigen. Using immunoSEQ multiplex PCR, the repertoire was profiled, and TCRdb retains in-frame clones only, with some absent. This table holds around 130,000 clones, approximately 90% found once. The source material was unstimulated CD4+ T cells sorted from spleen or lymph node cells, sampled before intestinal transplant. The origin of the receptors is a human donor who received an intestinal transplant.

The chain uses TRBV6-4 and TRBJ1-1; TRBD1 might be the D (5 bases). The V end lost 4 bases, the J end lost 1 base, and 7 bases lay between the germline ends. Per the germline V gene, CDR1 is MRHNA and CDR2 is SNTAGT. The CDR3 is made up of 13 amino acids. Written as DNA, the CDR3 is TGTGCCAGCAGTGCCGACAGGAACACTGAAGCTTTCTTT. Its translation: CASSADRNTEAFF.

The chain joins TRBV5-5 to TRBJ2-2; weak D call: TRBD1 (6 bases). There are 13 residues in the CDR3. The V end lost 4 bases, the J end lost 6 bases, and 10 bases lay between the germline ends. The germline CDR1 and CDR2 sequences are SGHKS and YYEKEE (reference sequence). This chain's CDR3 is CASSAQGAGELFF. CDR3 in DNA: TGTGCCAGCAGCGCACAGGGAGCCGGGGAGCTGTTTTTT.

The V and J genes are TRBV25-1 and TRBJ1-6; perhaps TRBD1 as D (5 bases). The CDR3 is 17 amino acids. Germline values: CDR1 MGHDK, CDR2 SYGVNS. V was clipped by 0 bases and J by 4 bases, with 13 bases between them. CDR3 nucleotides: TGTGCCAGCAGTGAATACGGGGCTGGGCAGTATAATTCACCCCTCCACTTT. As protein: CASSEYGAGQYNSPLHF.

The V call is TRBV10-2, the J call TRBJ2-4; D ambiguous. V shed 4 bases and J shed 0 bases, with 7 bases lying between them. The CDR3 totals 14 residues. Germline CDR1 reads WSHSY; CDR2 reads SAAADI. The CDR3 DNA follows: TGCGCCAGCAGTGGGAAGGGAGCCAAAAACATTCAGTACTTC. This encodes CASSGKGAKNIQYF.

The chain uses TRBV19 and TRBJ2-1, with 8 bases lining up with TRBD2. Trimming at V came to 7 bases and at J to 7 bases, leaving 9 bases not matched to a gene. Germline CDR1 is LNHDA and CDR2 is SQIVND (reference sequence). The CDR3 is 14 residues long. The CDR3 bases are TGTGCCAGTACAGACGGGGGGGCGCGGAATGAGCAGTTCTTC. It specifies CASTDGGARNEQFF.

The chain recombines TRBV19 with TRBJ2-2, with D perhaps matching TRBD1 (5 bases). Germline V gene lookup returns CDR1 LNHDA and CDR2 SQIVND (reference sequence). The CDR3 spans 13 residues. Trimming left V 6 bases short and J 4 bases short, with 9 bases between. This chain's CDR3 is CASRQAPTGELFF. CDR3 DNA sequence: TGTGCCAGTAGACAGGCCCCCACCGGGGAGCTGTTTTTT.

The chain joins TRBV2 to TRBJ1-3, with TRBD1 as a possible D gene (5 bases). In germline, CDR1 is SNHLY, CDR2 FYNNEI. The ends were cut back, 7 bases at V and 1 base at J, with 8 bases in the middle. The CDR3 has 13 residues. The CDR3 sequence is CASNQGSGNTIYF. CDR3 in DNA: TGTGCCAGCAACCAGGGATCTGGAAACACCATATATTTT.

Points on this clone: Other nucleotide sequences from this sample produce the same CDR3. CDR3 residues: CASSVGSSTEAFF. The CDR3 region has the DNA TGTGCCAGCAGCGTGGGGAGTTCCACTGAAGCTTTCTTT. This sequence joins TRBV9 and TRBJ1-1; D remains ambiguous. The CDR3 contains 13 residues. V was shortened by 2 bases and J by 4 bases, with 9 bases between the two germline ends. Germline loops: CDR1 SGDLS, CDR2 YYNGEE. The full variable domain, with the rest looked up from reference TRBV9 and TRBJ1-1, is DSGVTQTPKHLITATGQRVTLRCSPRSGDLSVYWYQQSLDQGLQFLIQYYNGEERAKGNILERFSAQQFPDLHSELNLSSLELGDSALYFCASSVGSSTEAFFGQGTRLTVV.

The chain recombines TRBV5-4 with TRBJ1-2, with TRBD1 identical over 7 bases. V dropped 0 bases and J dropped 2; count of bases not matched to a gene: 7. Germline values: CDR1 SGHNT, CDR2 YYREEE (reference sequence). This CDR3 is built from 16 residues. The CDR3 spells CASSLVKQGGNYGYTF. In DNA, the CDR3 is TGTGCCAGCAGCTTGGTGAAGCAGGGGGGGAACTATGGCTACACCTTC.